The 29 T cell receptor beta chains in this list originate from one sample, sequenced in a study of blood T cell repertoires in COVID-19. Sequenced by immunoSEQ multiplex PCR; TCRdb stores in-frame clones only, minus some. Of about 360,000 clones listed, over 75% are singletons. The sequencing sample was made of PBMCs or T cells enriched from blood (not recorded which). These receptors originate from a woman between 40 and 50 years old with acute COVID-19.

In DNA form, the CDR3 reads TGTGCCAGCAGCCAAAGCGCTCAGGGAAGCAATCAGCCCCAGCATTTT. Its translation: CASSQSAQGSNQPQHF. The genes are TRBV3-1 (or the pseudogene TRBV3-2) and TRBJ1-5, with D perhaps TRBD1 (5 bases). This CDR3 comprises 16 residues. Per the germline V gene, CDR1 is LGHDT and CDR2 is YNNKEL (reference sequence). Trimming took 2 bases from V and 1 from J, leaving 12 bases between them.

The chain recombines TRBV19 with TRBJ1-4; D is possibly TRBD1 (5 bases). From germline, CDR1 is LNHDA and CDR2 SQIVND (reference sequence). The CDR3 runs 17 residues. V gave up 10 bases and J gave up 7 bases, with 28 bases separating them. CDR3 nucleotide sequence: TGTGCCACCACCCCCTCCCTGGGACTGTTGGCGGGTGAAAAACTGTTTTTT. Translating gives CATTPSLGLLAGEKLFF.

Concerning this clone itself: This CDR3 is also generated by other DNA sequences in the sample. The chain employs TRBV5-4 and TRBJ1-3, with a tentative D call TRBD1 (5 bases). CDR1 is SGHNT and CDR2 is YYREEE in the germline V gene (reference sequence). Trimming shortened V by 4 bases and J by 0 bases, and 11 bases separated the two germline ends. The CDR3 length is 15 residues. CDR3 bases: TGTGCCAGCAGCAGAACAGGTATCTCTGGAAACACCATATATTTT. Residues: CASSRTGISGNTIYF. Full variable domain (rest looked up from reference TRBV5-4 and TRBJ1-3): ETGVTQSPTHLIKTRGQQVTLRCSSQSGHNTVSWYQQALGQGPQFIFQYYREEENGRGNFPPRFSGLQFPNYSSELNVNALELDDSALYLCASSRTGISGNTIYFGEGSWLTVV.

The rearrangement uses TRBV7-8 and TRBJ2-1; D gene ambiguous. Germline V gene lookup returns CDR1 SGHVS and CDR2 FQNEAQ. The ends were cut back, 2 bases at V and 4 bases at J, with 6 bases in the middle. This CDR3 has 13 residues. The CDR3 sequence is CASSLPPYNEQFF. Written as DNA, the CDR3 is TGTGCCAGCAGCTTACCCCCTTACAATGAGCAGTTCTTC.

The rearrangement links TRBV7-6 to TRBJ1-4, with 11 positions matching TRBD1. The CDR3 runs to 15 residues. Germline assignment: CDR1 SGHVS and CDR2 FNYEAQ. V was pared by 3 bases and J by 3 bases, with 0 bases of the junction left unmatched. The CDR3 is CASSLDRGPNEKLFF. The CDR3 bases are TGTGCCAGCAGCTTGGACAGGGGGCCTAATGAAAAACTGTTTTTT. Full variable domain (outside the CDR3, taken from reference TRBV7-6 and TRBJ1-4): GAGVSQSPRYKVTKRGQDVALRCDPISGHVSLYWYRQALGQGPEFLTYFNYEAQQDKSGLPNDRFSAERPEGSISTLTIQRTEQRDSAMYRCASSLDRGPNEKLFFGSGTQLSVL.

This chain links TRBV2 with TRBJ2-1; D possibly corresponds to TRBD2 (6 bases). Between the trimmed V and J ends, which lost 7 bases and 10 bases, there was a span of 14 bases. The CDR3 runs 12 residues. Germline-derived CDR1 and CDR2 are SNHLY and FYNNEI. CDR3 amino acids: CASTRETNEQFF. The CDR3 DNA reads as TGTGCCAGCACCCGGGAGACCAACGAGCAGTTCTTC.

V gene TRBV11-2 combines with J gene TRBJ2-1; 15 nucleotides agree with TRBD2. The CDR3 consists of 19 residues. V shed 4 bases and J 3 bases; nucleotides not matched to a gene: 10. The germline V gene encodes CDR1 SGHAT and CDR2 FQNNGV. In nucleotides, the CDR3 is TGTGCCAGCAGCTCCCAGGGACTAGCGGGGGGCTCCAACTACAATGAGCAGTTCTTC. It encodes CASSSQGLAGGSNYNEQFF.

This chain uses TRBV6-5 with TRBJ2-7; 8 bases match TRBD1. J lost 6 bases, V lost 6 bases, and 13 bases had no gene match. CDR1 is MNHEY, CDR2 SVGAGI, per germline. The CDR3 loop spans 15 amino acids. The CDR3 here is CASRAGGRGPGEQYF. The CDR3 bases are TGTGCCAGCAGGGCTGGCGGCAGGGGGCCGGGCGAGCAGTACTTC.

This clone was detected once. This sequence joins TRBV5-1 and TRBJ2-7; D is possibly TRBD2 (6 bases). With 2 bases removed from V and 0 bases from J, the gap between germline ends came to 15 bases. Germline-derived CDR1 and CDR2 are SGHRS and YFSETQ. The CDR3 has 16 amino acids. The DNA of the CDR3 is TGCGCCAGCAGCTTACGGGGGACGGCTAGCTCCTACGAGCAGTACTTC. This encodes CASSLRGTASSYEQYF.

This chain connects TRBV5-1 to TRBJ2-2; 12 bases fit TRBD1. Trimming cost V 4 bases and J 5 bases; bases outside gene matches: 3. The CDR3 runs to 15 residues. CDR1 SGHRS and CDR2 YFSETQ come from the germline V gene. The CDR3 reads CASSQGQGATGELFF. The CDR3 nucleotides are TGCGCCAGCAGCCAGGGACAGGGGGCAACCGGGGAGCTGTTTTTT.

The chain uses TRBV27 and TRBJ2-1; a weak D match, TRBD2 (5 bases). The V gene lost 6 bases and the J gene lost 7 bases, with 16 bases spanning the gap. Per germline, CDR1 MNHEY and CDR2 SMNVEV (reference sequence). The length of the CDR3 is 14 residues. The CDR3 DNA is TGTGCCAGCAGAATAAGCGGTCCTGGGAATGAGCAGTTCTTC. This sequence encodes CASRISGPGNEQFF.

The CDR3 DNA follows: TGTGCCAGCAGCTTAGCGGGGGGGGGTCGCGATGAGCAGTTCTTC. As protein: CASSLAGGGRDEQFF. This sequence joins TRBV11-2 and TRBJ2-1; 8 bases align to TRBD2. The CDR3 has 15 amino acids. CDR1 is SGHAT, CDR2 FQNNGV, per germline. Trimming took 1 base from V and 8 from J; bases not matched to a gene: 7.

This clone was counted a single time. The rearrangement links TRBV4-1 to TRBJ1-2, with D possibly being TRBD1 (6 bases). CDR3 length equals 18 residues. Trimming took 1 base from V and 4 from J, leaving 22 bases between them. Germline V gene sequence: CDR1 MGHRA, CDR2 YSYEKL. The CDR3 spells CASSQVDFLPGHSYGYTF. The CDR3 nucleotides read TGCGCCAGCAGCCAAGTTGACTTCTTGCCGGGACACTCCTATGGCTACACCTTC.

The chain has TRBV19 and TRBJ1-4; 7 bases are shared with TRBD1. Germline V gene lookup returns CDR1 LNHDA and CDR2 SQIVND (reference sequence). The CDR3 sequence is 14 residues long. Germline trimming cut 7 bases from V and 4 bases from J; bases unmatched to any gene: 6. This CDR3 reads CASTLGTVNEKLFF. In DNA form, the CDR3 reads TGTGCCAGTACTCTCGGGACAGTTAATGAAAAACTGTTTTTT.

The genes are TRBV6-6 and TRBJ2-7; D unclear. CDR1 MNHNY and CDR2 SVGAGI come from the germline V gene (reference sequence). The ends were cut back, 5 bases at V and 2 bases at J, with 4 bases in the middle. The CDR3 runs 11 residues. The CDR3 sequence: CASSPAYEQYF. CDR3 nucleotides: TGTGCCAGCAGTCCCGCCTACGAGCAGTACTTC.

The chain uses TRBV19 and TRBJ2-3; 7 bases are a match to TRBD2. The CDR3 covers 14 residues. The V and J ends lost 5 bases and 5 bases, in that order; junction bases with no gene match: 7. Germline V gene lookup returns CDR1 LNHDA and CDR2 SQIVND (reference sequence). CDR3 DNA: TGTGCCAGTAGTCCGCCTAGCGGTCTAGATACGCAGTATTTT. It encodes CASSPPSGLDTQYF.

The gene calls are TRBV6-5 and TRBJ2-3, with 12 bases that match TRBD2. There are 15 residues in the CDR3. Germline CDR1 MNHEY, CDR2 SVGAGI. The ends lost 2 bases at V and 7 bases at J; junction bases unmatched: 4. The CDR3 bases are TGTGCCAGCAGTTACGGGGGGACTAGCGGGTATACGCAGTATTTT. The encoded protein is CASSYGGTSGYTQYF.

In this sample, this clone turned up a few times. The chain uses TRBV7-9 and TRBJ1-2, with 9 nucleotides matching TRBD1. V gave up 1 base and J gave up 8 bases; unmatched junction bases: 5. Looked up from germline, CDR1 is SEHNR and CDR2 is FQNEAQ (reference sequence). The CDR3 consists of 14 residues. CDR3 loop: CASSLDRGRFGYTF. DNA of the CDR3: TGTGCCAGCAGCTTAGACAGGGGGCGTTTCGGCTACACCTTC.

The chain has TRBV11-2 and TRBJ2-2; 8 bases align to TRBD1. Germline CDR1 SGHAT, CDR2 FQNNGV. With V trimmed by 1 base and J by 4 bases, 11 bases remained unmatched. CDR3 size: 18 residues. The CDR3 region has the DNA TGTGCCAGCAGCTTAGTCCCCCCAGGGGGCGGTATCACCGGGGAGCTGTTTTTT. It yields the protein CASSLVPPGGGITGELFF.

In this sample, this clone turned up a few times. The rearrangement uses TRBV6-5 and TRBJ1-6; the match to TRBD1 covers 7 bases. In germline, CDR1 is MNHEY, CDR2 SVGAGI. The CDR3 is made up of 15 amino acids. With V trimmed by 0 bases and J by 10 bases, 6 bases remained unmatched. CDR3 residues: CASSYSSDRVSPLHF. CDR3 sequence (DNA): TGTGCCAGCAGTTACTCGTCAGACAGGGTCTCACCCCTCCACTTT.

This clone appeared once. The V gene is TRBV19, the J gene TRBJ1-5, with TRBD1 matching 8 bases. This CDR3 comprises 15 residues. From germline, CDR1 is LNHDA and CDR2 SQIVND (reference sequence). Unmatched junction bases numbered 7, after V lost 5 bases and J lost 4 bases. The CDR3: CASSHTGGPNQPQHF. CDR3 nucleotides: TGTGCCAGTAGTCACACAGGGGGTCCAAATCAGCCCCAGCATTTT.

The V call is TRBV2, the J call TRBJ1-1; D unclear. V lost 11 bases, J lost 1 base, and 11 bases lay in between. CDR1 is SNHLY, CDR2 FYNNEI, per germline. This CDR3 is built from 12 residues. CDR3 DNA sequence: TGTGCCGGAGCTATGGAGAACACTGAAGCTTTCTTT. This translates into CAGAMENTEAFF.

The chain carries TRBV7-9 and TRBJ1-1, with D unresolved. The CDR3 length is 13 residues. The V end lost 3 bases, the J end lost 11 bases, and 16 bases lay between the germline ends. Germline CDR1 reads SEHNR; CDR2 reads FQNEAQ (reference sequence). CDR3 in DNA: TGTGCCAGCAGCTTGGGTTATGAGGTTTCGGCTTTCTTT. Residues: CASSLGYEVSAFF.

V gene TRBV3-1 (or the pseudogene TRBV3-2) combines with J gene TRBJ2-5; 9 nucleotides line up with TRBD2. Germline V lookup: CDR1 LGHDT, CDR2 YNNKEL (reference sequence). Trimming took 0 bases from V and 6 from J; bases not matched to a gene: 14. The CDR3 extends over 18 amino acids. In DNA form, the CDR3 reads TGTGCCAGCAGCCAAGATAGGTTTTTGCGGGGGGGCACCCAGACCCAGTACTTC. It encodes CASSQDRFLRGGTQTQYF.

CDR3 loop: CASSHSPGTFQETQYF. Written as DNA, the CDR3 is TGCGCCAGCAGCCATTCGCCGGGGACTTTCCAAGAGACCCAGTACTTC. This chain uses TRBV4-1 with TRBJ2-5, with TRBD2 as a possible D gene (6 bases). The CDR3 has 16 residues. V was trimmed by 3 bases and J by 1 base, leaving 15 bases between them. The germline CDR1 and CDR2 sequences are MGHRA and YSYEKL.

The chain combines TRBV6-5 with TRBJ2-7, with 9 nucleotides matching TRBD1. J gave up 5 bases and V 0 bases, and 8 bases lay outside the gene matches. The CDR3 consists of 16 residues. Germline V gives CDR1 MNHEY, CDR2 SVGAGI. The CDR3 DNA is TGTGCCAGCAGTTACTCTTGGCAGGGACAGGGAGACGAGCAGTACTTC. It yields the protein CASSYSWQGQGDEQYF.

This rearrangement joins TRBV18 to TRBJ1-5; D not certain. The germline V gene has CDR1 KGHSH and CDR2 LQKENI. Trimming shortened V by 3 bases and J by 4 bases, and 13 bases separated the two germline ends. This CDR3 has 15 residues. The CDR3, as DNA: TGTGCCAGCTCACCCCTGGGCGGACTTAATCAGCCCCAGCATTTT. This encodes CASSPLGGLNQPQHF.

The chain links TRBV12-3 or TRBV12-4 to TRBJ1-2; 11 bases line up with TRBD1. With V trimmed by 5 bases and J by 13 bases, 9 bases remained unmatched. This CDR3 spans 13 amino acids. In DNA, the CDR3 is TGTGCCAGCAGTAACCGGGACAGGGGGGGCCTCACCTTC. It yields the protein CASSNRDRGGLTF.

This chain joins TRBV18 and TRBJ1-1, with D hard to call. Trimming cost V 6 bases and J 3 bases, with 17 bases left between them. Germline V lookup: CDR1 KGHSH, CDR2 LQKENI. This CDR3 contains 15 residues. In nucleotides, the CDR3 is TGTGCCAGCTCCTACAAGGGAGAGGTGCACACTGAAGCTTTCTTT. Its translation is CASSYKGEVHTEAFF.